The 2 T cell receptor beta chains presented below share a single source sample, sequenced in a study of CD4 T cells in relation to SARS-CoV-2 and coronaviruses. The unexposed donors gave CD4+ T cells in about 2010-2018, prior to COVID-19. The cells were cultured for approximately 10 days before CD4+ T cells were isolated. Their antigens are not known. Assay: immunoSEQ multiplex PCR; the TCRdb copy retains only in-frame clones and omits some. The data hold 20,000 or so clones, with about 81% observed a single time. Sequencing used CD4+ T cells from PBMCs, cultured in vitro. The receptor source for this set is a human donor in good health.

A note on this clone: The junction does not match germline at one end; this may be a read error. The chain carries TRBV12-3 or TRBV12-4 and TRBJ2-7, with 11 bases matching TRBD2. This CDR3 is built from 13 residues. The DNA for the CDR3 is TGTGCCAGCAGATTAGCGGGAGGGCGAGAGCAGTACTTC. Protein product: CASRLAGGREQYF.

The chain employs TRBV11-2 and TRBJ1-4; no definite D call. This CDR3 region has 16 residues. Per germline, CDR1 SGHAT and CDR2 FQNNGV. Trimming pared 3 bases from V and 0 bases from J, leaving 11 bases between. The CDR3 loop reads CASSFSIKATNEKLFF. The CDR3 DNA is TGTGCCAGCAGCTTTTCAATCAAAGCAACTAATGAAAAACTGTTTTTT.